This T cell receptor beta chain was captured by sequencing in a study of control samples from healthy donors and cancer patients. Profiled with immunoSEQ multiplex PCR; TCRdb holds only in-frame clones, not every one. The repertoire holds a few hundred thousand clones, 80% to 95% seen once, with more than 6% in the top ten. This CDR3 is built from 14 residues. Per the germline V gene, CDR1 is KGHDR and CDR2 is SFDVKD. V lost 3 bases and J 5 bases, leaving 13 bases between the germline ends. The sample was PBMCs. This TCR derives from a man in his forties or fifties with head and neck cancer. The rearrangement links TRBV24-1 to TRBJ2-7; D gene unclear. The CDR3, as DNA: TGTGCCACCAGTGATACGATGGGTGGCGACGAGCAGTACTTC. As protein: CATSDTMGGDEQYF.